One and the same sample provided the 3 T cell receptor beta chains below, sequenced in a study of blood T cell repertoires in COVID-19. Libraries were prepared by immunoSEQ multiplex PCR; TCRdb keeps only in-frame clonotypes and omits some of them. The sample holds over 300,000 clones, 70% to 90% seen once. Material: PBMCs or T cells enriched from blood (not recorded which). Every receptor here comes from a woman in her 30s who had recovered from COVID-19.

The DNA of the CDR3 is TGCGCCAGCAGCTTGGGGGGGCCAGAGACCCAGTACTTC. This codes for CASSLGGPETQYF. The chain joins TRBV5-1 to TRBJ2-5, with D possibly matching TRBD1 (6 bases). The CDR3 runs 13 residues. Germline-derived CDR1 and CDR2 are SGHRS and YFSETQ. The germline V and J ends were trimmed by 0 bases and 4 bases, with 7 bases remaining between them.

The CDR3 reads CASSVDTGGGMLETQYF. The DNA for the CDR3 is TGTGCCAGCAGCGTAGACACCGGTGGGGGGATGTTAGAGACCCAGTACTTC. The rearrangement uses TRBV9 and TRBJ2-5; D is perhaps TRBD2 (6 bases). CDR1 and CDR2 from the germline V gene are SGDLS and YYNGEE. Trimming removed 0 bases at V and 4 bases at J, with 19 bases between. The CDR3 has 17 amino acids.

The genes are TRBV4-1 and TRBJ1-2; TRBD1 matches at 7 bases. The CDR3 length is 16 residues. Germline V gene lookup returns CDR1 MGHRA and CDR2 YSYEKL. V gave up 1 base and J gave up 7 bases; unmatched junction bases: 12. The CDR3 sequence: CASSQVGDRVGGGYTF. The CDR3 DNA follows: TGCGCCAGCAGCCAAGTGGGAGACAGGGTCGGCGGTGGCTACACCTTC.